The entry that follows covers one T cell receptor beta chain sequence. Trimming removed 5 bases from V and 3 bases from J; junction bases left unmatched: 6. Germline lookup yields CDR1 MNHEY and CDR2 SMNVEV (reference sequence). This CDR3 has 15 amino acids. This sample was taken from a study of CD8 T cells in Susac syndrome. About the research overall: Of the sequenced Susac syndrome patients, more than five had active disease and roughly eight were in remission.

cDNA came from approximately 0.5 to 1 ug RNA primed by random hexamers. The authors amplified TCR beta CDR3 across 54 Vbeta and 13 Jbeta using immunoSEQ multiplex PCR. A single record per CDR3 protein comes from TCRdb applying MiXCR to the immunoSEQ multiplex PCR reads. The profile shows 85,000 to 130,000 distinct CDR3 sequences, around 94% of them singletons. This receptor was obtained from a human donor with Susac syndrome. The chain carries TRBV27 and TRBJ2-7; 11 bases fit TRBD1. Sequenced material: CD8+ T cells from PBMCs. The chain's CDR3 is CASSAPGQGDYEQYF. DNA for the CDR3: TGTGCCAGCAGTGCCCCGGGACAGGGGGACTACGAGCAGTACTTC.